This TCR beta chain was recorded in a study of blood T cells in healthy people across ages (dated by TCRdb to the mid-2010s). With respect to the entire study: In model experiments, template switching captured roughly one uniquely barcoded TCR beta cDNA molecule for every two T cells. To track age-related changes in TCR beta repertoire diversity, the study relied on deep sequencing normalized with unique cDNA molecular identifiers. The donors were split into four age groups: young (average about 16 years), middle-aged (around 40), aged (more than 60) and long-lived (under 85). For two donors (one aged 18 to 29 and one aged 80 or older), the study analyzed two additional independent replicas of 1 million unique cDNA reads from the same blood draw.

The paper as a whole reports these results and caveats: Estimates of total diversity from one million sequenced T cells were regarded as lower bounds and underestimates. Because the CMV infection status of the donors was unknown, age-related changes in expanded clonotypes may potentially have been confounded. Compared with the aged group, the long-lived group had more naive CD4+ T cells, fewer expanded clones and increased TCR diversity, suggesting age selection. Since profiling was done on bulk unsorted PBMCs, naive and antigen-experienced compartments could not be conclusively compared. Observed TCR beta diversity per million T cells fell roughly linearly with age, and a significant reduction was already apparent by age around 40. There was a strong correlation between observed TCR beta diversity and the percentage of naive T cells measured by flow cytometry.

The library relied on 5' RACE. Instrument used: Illumina HiSeq 2500. The second PCR ran for roughly 7 to 12 cycles and used a J-beta primer mix along with a sample-barcoded 5' primer. A unique molecular identifier was introduced onto each TCR beta cDNA molecule by a template-switch 5' adaptor carrying 12 random nucleotides. At least 3 million CDR3-containing paired-end reads were obtained from each sample. First-strand cDNA was synthesized from all RNA with the Mint cDNA synthesis kit, primed by a TRBC-specific oligonucleotide. After uracil-DNA glycosylase treatment, a first 18-cycle PCR used universal primers M1SS and BC2_uni_R on all cDNA. The authors' analysis ran thus. For normalization, 1 million high-quality reads were randomly selected from each sample, with every read carrying a distinct molecular identifier. Reads with shared molecular identifiers were discarded instead of being binned into consensus sequences. MiTCR, with a Q25 quality threshold and the strictest error-elimination algorithm, was used for CDR3 identification, clonotype clustering and error correction. A nonparametric unseen species model with Euler transformation was used to estimate a lower bound on total TCR beta diversity. TCRdb reran the public reads through fastp at Q25 and MiXCR, keeping productive beta chains. CDR3 protein duplicates are merged, each entry listing the most common genes and DNA. For this entry, the V and J calls and clone size follow TCRdb and not the study's own pipeline. Within this sample are 1 million or so distinct CDR3 sequences, with approximately 26% of them counted one time only. The ten largest clones take up about 0.72% of the sample.

Notes on this clonotype: Its antigen is still unknown. No much larger clone exists at a distance of one base, and base qualities are not known.

In the germline V gene, CDR1 corresponds to SQVTM and CDR2 to ANQGSEA. The CDR3 measures 13 amino acids from cysteine to phenylalanine. Here the CDR3 DNA is all that survives: 39 bases in frame from base 1. The roughly 37 donors, aged about 6 to 100 years, were systemically healthy Caucasian individuals from Russia. Around 9.9 milliliters of peripheral blood were collected from each donor into EDTA-treated Vacutainer tubes. Ficoll-Paque density-gradient centrifugation was used to isolate PBMCs, with at least 7 million per sample. Total RNA, at least 6 micrograms per sample, was extracted from PBMCs with Trizol reagent. For every donor, an aliquot of PBMCs went through flow cytometry to measure the percentages of naive CD45RAhigh/CD27high T cells. In addition, the sample was reused for a study of T cells of mothers and their children. In that second paper, the authors write: Nine systemically healthy Caucasian individuals, comprising three mothers and their six children, were included as donors. cDNA synthesis used all of the extracted RNA, with approximately 1.4 ug of RNA in each 15 ul reaction. In the second PCR, sample barcodes and 2-4 random nucleotides were introduced via the M1S primer. Each mother yielded over 9 million TCR beta CDR3 reads and each child 2.5 million to 3 million reads. Thymic selection shapes the output of TCR recombination in a similar way in related and unrelated pairs, and inherited differences have a minor effect. Normalized repertoire overlap was always slightly but never significantly higher in related than unrelated mother-child pairs. Persistent microchimeric T cell clones were not detected, at a sensitivity of 95 to 100 clones per million clonotypes. In the study, deep NGS was used to compare the TCR beta repertoires of mothers and children, and features distinguishing related mother-child pairs from unrelated individuals were sought. The mean age was about 38 +/- 4 years for the mothers and 11 +/- 4 years for the children. Libraries were sequenced on Illumina HiSeq 2000 with 100+100 nt paired-end reads after adapter ligation with NEBNext reagents. To prevent cross-contamination, the mother and child libraries were prepared one month apart and sequenced in separate runs. Each donor had between roughly 500,000 and 2,200,000 distinct TCR beta clonotypes identified. Naive TCR beta clonotypes were estimated from low-frequency clonotypes matched to each donor's FACS-determined naive share, without sorting.

The TCR sequence derives from a girl under 10 years old in good health. The sequencing sample was made of blood. The rearrangement combines TRBV29-1 with TRBJ2-1; matching of 6 bases hints at TRBD2 as the D gene. The DNA end is a closer match to TRBJ2-7, so the J assignment may be wrong. DNA sequence: TGCAGCGTTGGGAACGGAGGGGTCTACGAGCAGTACTTC. Translated, it reads CSVGNGGVYEQYF.